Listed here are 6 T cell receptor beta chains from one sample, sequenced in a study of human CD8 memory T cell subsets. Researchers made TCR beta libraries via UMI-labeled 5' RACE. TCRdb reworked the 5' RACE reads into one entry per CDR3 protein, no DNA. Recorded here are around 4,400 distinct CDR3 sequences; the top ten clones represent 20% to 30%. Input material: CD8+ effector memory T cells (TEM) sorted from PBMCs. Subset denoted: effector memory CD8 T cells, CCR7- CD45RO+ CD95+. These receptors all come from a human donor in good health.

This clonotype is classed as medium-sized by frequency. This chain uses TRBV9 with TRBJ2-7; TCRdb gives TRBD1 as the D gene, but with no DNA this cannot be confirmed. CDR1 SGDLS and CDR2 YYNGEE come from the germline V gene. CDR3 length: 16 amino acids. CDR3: CASSVGGGSRSYEQYF.

The CDR3 protein is CASSLPGAPFEAQHF. The chain employs TRBV28 and TRBJ1-5; the D gene TCRdb calls, TRBD1, cannot be checked with no DNA. Per germline, CDR1 MDHEN and CDR2 SYDVKM. The CDR3 is made up of 15 amino acids.

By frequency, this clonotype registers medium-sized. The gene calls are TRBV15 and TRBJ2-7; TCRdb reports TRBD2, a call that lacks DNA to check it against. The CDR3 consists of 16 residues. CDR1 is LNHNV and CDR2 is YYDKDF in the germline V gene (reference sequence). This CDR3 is CATSRPSDGSSYEQYF.

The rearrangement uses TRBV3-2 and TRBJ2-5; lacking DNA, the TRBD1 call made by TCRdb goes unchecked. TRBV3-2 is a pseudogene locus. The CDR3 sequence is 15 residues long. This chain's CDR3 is CASSQGGGPQETQYF.

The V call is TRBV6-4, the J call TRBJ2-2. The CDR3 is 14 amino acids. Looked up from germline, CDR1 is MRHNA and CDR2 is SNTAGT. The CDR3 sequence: CASSDDGNTGELFF.

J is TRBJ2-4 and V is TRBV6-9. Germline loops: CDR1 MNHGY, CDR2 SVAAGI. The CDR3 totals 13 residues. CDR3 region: CASSLVRKNIQYF.